Listed here is a single T cell receptor beta chain. It has no known antigen specificity. Base qualities are not recorded, but no much larger clone differs from it by a single base. The data were obtained in a study of blood T cell repertoires in COVID-19 (dated by TCRdb to the early 2020s). In terms of the full investigation: Samples covering the acute and convalescent phases of COVID-19 were provided by collaborators in the United States, Italy and Spain. The prospective study material was composed of cDNA or gDNA derived from T cells, B-cell-depleted T cells, or PBMCs. Deeply sampled blood TCRbeta repertoires from subjects exposed to, actively infected with, or recovered from COVID-19 were included in the dataset. The repertoires were made available in a free public database intended to serve as a resource for research on the immune response to SARS-CoV-2. Samples were obtained from the ongoing ImmuneRACE study (first 160 participants) and from over a thousand subjects provided by 6 global collaborators. Sample metadata almost always included a de-identified subject ID, COVID-19 status, age in years and sex. Where HLA class I and class II types were available, the types were taken from metadata supplied by the sample provider, not from assay-based typing.

Overall study outcomes, separate from this receptor: The quantity of clinical and demographic metadata differed by source and by participant and was supplied without curation.

The immunoSEQ Assay, a bias-controlled multiplex PCR, was used to amplify TCRbeta CDR3 regions from genomic DNA. As for how the authors treated the data: The number of nucleated cells in each sample was estimated from the amplification of reference gene primers within the assay. To quantify the absolute abundance of each unique TCRbeta CDR3 rearrangement, sequence reads were collapsed and filtered. For each sample, productive Simpson clonality was calculated as the square root of Simpson's diversity index over productive rearrangements. The clones in this table, taken by TCRdb from immuneACCESS, are in-frame only. Not every clone is retained; where verified, under half of the shortfall comes from an unresolved V gene, and the cause of the rest is unknown. From that table come the V and J calls and clone size; the DNA was used to work out D and trimming. Here the sample has about 140,000 clones; about 86% occur a single time. The top ten clones comprise over 1.5% of the sample.

Whole blood was collected in K2EDTA tubes by collaborating institutions according to the institutions' own protocols. For TCRbeta analysis, collaborators shipped samples in one of three forms: frozen whole blood, isolated PBMCs, or DNA extracted from either of those sample types. V lost 2 bases and J lost 5 bases; the stretch between them is 7 bases long. The germline V gene encodes CDR1 MNHEY and CDR2 SVGAGI. The CDR3 sequence holds 14 residues, the cysteine and phenylalanine included. CDR3 DNA only is kept here, 42 bases in frame from base 1. The chain employs TRBV6-5 and TRBJ1-6, with a tentative D gene TRBD1 over 5 matching bases. The source is a woman aged 55-75 years with acute or convalescent COVID-19. Material for sequencing was peripheral blood. For the CDR3, the sequence is CASSYRRDNSPLHF. Read as DNA, the sequence is TGTGCCAGCAGTTACCGCAGGGATAATTCACCCCTCCACTTT.